A single sample gave rise to the 14 T cell receptor beta chains below, sequenced in a study of blood T cell repertoires in COVID-19. Produced via immunoSEQ multiplex PCR; TCRdb's table is partial and in-frame only. The repertoire holds roughly 150,000 clones, with 85% as singletons. The sample consisted of peripheral blood. These receptors came from a woman aged 45-65 years with COVID-19, enrolled during active disease.

The chain uses TRBV27 and TRBJ1-5, with TRBD1 matching 9 bases. The V segment lost 4 bases and the J segment 6 bases; nucleotides outside the gene matches: 4. The CDR3 is 14 residues long. Germline CDR1 and CDR2: MNHEY and SMNVEV (reference sequence). The chain's CDR3 is CASSYRGLVQPQHF. The CDR3 DNA is TGTGCCAGCAGTTACAGGGGGCTGGTTCAGCCCCAGCATTTT.

The rearrangement uses TRBV10-1 and TRBJ1-2; D remains unclear. Trimming stripped 4 bases from V and 8 bases from J, with 14 bases between. CDR1 and CDR2 (germline): WNHNN, SYGVQD (reference sequence). CDR3 size: 13 residues. The CDR3 DNA reads TGCGCCAGCAGTGGTTCGGGAGCGTCCGGCTACACCTTC. This encodes CASSGSGASGYTF.

The CDR3 DNA follows: TGCGCCAGCAGCCAAGTGCCCCCGGAGGGACTAGCGGGGAAGTACCAAGAGACCCAGTACTTC. Its protein product is CASSQVPPEGLAGKYQETQYF. The chain uses TRBV4-1 and TRBJ2-5; 13 bases line up with TRBD2. With 1 base clipped from V and 0 bases from J, the junction kept 14 bases outside the gene matches. This CDR3 contains 21 residues. Germline CDR1 MGHRA, CDR2 YSYEKL.

The chain has TRBV19 and TRBJ2-7; the match to TRBD1 covers 10 bases. This CDR3 region has 15 residues. From germline, CDR1 is LNHDA and CDR2 SQIVND (reference sequence). The trim removed 1 base at V and 5 bases at J, leaving 5 bases unmatched. As DNA, the CDR3 is TGTGCCAGTAGTATAGTTGGGACAGGGGACAACGAGCAGTACTTC. It specifies CASSIVGTGDNEQYF.

This chain joins TRBV18 and TRBJ2-1, with TRBD1 as a possible D gene (5 bases). The CDR3 is 15 amino acids. Germline V gene lookup returns CDR1 KGHSH and CDR2 LQKENI. Trimming pared 6 bases from V and 3 bases from J, leaving 15 bases between. For the CDR3, the DNA is TGTGCCAGCTCCCCCTTGCAGGGTAACTACAATGAGCAGTTCTTC. Its translation is CASSPLQGNYNEQFF.

V and J are TRBV6-6 and TRBJ2-2; TRBD1 or TRBD2 may be the D gene (7 bases each). CDR1 MNHNY and CDR2 SVGAGI come from the germline V gene (reference sequence). With 10 bases removed from V and 6 bases from J, the gap between germline ends came to 12 bases. This CDR3 comprises 12 residues. CDR3 in amino acids: CATRGGPGELFF. As DNA, the CDR3 is TGTGCCACCAGGGGGGGGCCCGGGGAGCTGTTTTTT.

V gene TRBV10-3 combines with J gene TRBJ2-3; TRBD2 matches at 9 bases. The CDR3 extends over 16 amino acids. V was clipped by 0 bases and J by 14 bases; unmatched bases: 15. CDR1 is ENHRY, CDR2 SYGVKD, per germline. DNA for the CDR3: TGTGCCATCAGTGAGTCTAGCGGGGGAGGATATACGGTGGGGTATTTT. Residues: CAISESSGGGYTVGYF.

V usage is TRBV7-3 and J usage is TRBJ2-3; D is unresolved. The length of the CDR3 is 14 residues. The V end lost 5 bases, the J end lost 2 bases, and 11 bases lay between the germline ends. Germline assignment: CDR1 SGHTA and CDR2 FQGTGA. CDR3 in DNA: TGTGCCAGCAGCCGTACGTCTAACACAGATACGCAGTATTTT. Its translation is CASSRTSNTDTQYF.

CDR3 loop: CASSERLAGQETQYF. The DNA of the CDR3 is TGTGCCAGCAGTGAACGGCTAGCGGGGCAAGAGACCCAGTACTTC. This rearrangement joins TRBV2 to TRBJ2-5, with 9 nucleotides matching TRBD2. CDR1 SNHLY and CDR2 FYNNEI come from the germline V gene. Unmatched junction bases numbered 3, after V lost 2 bases and J lost 2 bases. The CDR3 contains 15 residues.

The rearrangement uses TRBV5-6 and TRBJ1-4; 10 bases are a match to TRBD1. The germline V gene has CDR1 SGHDT and CDR2 YYEEEE. V lost 4 bases, J lost 3 bases, and 3 bases stayed unmatched. There are 15 residues in the CDR3. CDR3 in DNA: TGTGCCAGCAGCGTAGGGACAGGGGCTAATGAAAAACTGTTTTTT. This sequence encodes CASSVGTGANEKLFF. Together with reference TRBV5-6 and TRBJ1-4, the CDR3 gives the full variable domain: DAGVTQSPTHLIKTRGQQVTLRCSPKSGHDTVSWYQQALGQGPQFIFQYYEEEERQRGNFPDRFSGHQFPNYSSELNVNALLLGDSALYLCASSVGTGANEKLFFGSGTQLSVL.

The J gene is TRBJ2-7, the V gene TRBV2; possibly TRBD1 for D (6 bases). The CDR3 loop spans 16 amino acids. The ends were cut back, 0 bases at V and 3 bases at J, with 15 bases in the middle. Per the germline V gene, CDR1 is SNHLY and CDR2 is FYNNEI. The DNA of the CDR3 is TGTGCCAGCAGTGAAGCGCTTCGAGACAGGAACTACGAGCAGTACTTC. It codes for CASSEALRDRNYEQYF.

The chain joins TRBV28 to TRBJ2-1; 7 nucleotides match TRBD2. CDR3 length equals 14 residues. CDR1 is MDHEN, CDR2 SYDVKM, per germline. V was clipped by 5 bases and J by 2 bases; unmatched bases: 3. This chain's CDR3 is CASSIAGPYNEQFF. The CDR3, as DNA: TGTGCCAGCAGTATAGCGGGTCCCTACAATGAGCAGTTCTTC.

The V call is TRBV5-1, the J call TRBJ1-2; tentative D call: TRBD1 (6 bases). The germline V gene encodes CDR1 SGHRS and CDR2 YFSETQ. Trimming pared 7 bases from V and 6 bases from J, leaving 16 bases between. This CDR3 contains 13 residues. DNA for the CDR3: TGCGCCAGCCGCCACAGGGTGGATGATGGCTACACCTTC. This codes for CASRHRVDDGYTF.

The chain joins TRBV7-2 to TRBJ2-3, with a possible D match to TRBD1 (6 bases). The CDR3 runs 14 residues. Trimming removed 4 bases from V and 2 bases from J, with 10 bases in between. CDR1 SGHTA and CDR2 FQGNSA come from the germline V gene. This CDR3 reads CASSSDSVTDTQYF. The CDR3, as DNA: TGTGCCAGCAGCTCGGACAGTGTCACAGATACGCAGTATTTT.